The 17 T cell receptor beta chains in this list originate from one sample, sequenced in a study of cytomegalovirus exposure and HLA in healthy donors. The PCR made use of 60 Vbeta and 13 Jbeta primers. The table came from immunoSEQ multiplex PCR; TCRdb's copy has only in-frame clones and leaves some out. The repertoire holds 200,000 or so clones, with over 75% as singletons. Sequencing was carried out using PBMCs. Source of these receptors: a woman in her 30s in good health and CMV-seronegative.

The V and J genes are TRBV5-6 and TRBJ2-2; D ambiguous. V was clipped by 0 bases and J by 3 bases, with 12 bases between them. The CDR3 consists of 16 residues. Looked up from germline, CDR1 is SGHDT and CDR2 is YYEEEE. The CDR3 protein is CASSLVVELDTGELFF. The CDR3 DNA sequence: TGTGCCAGCAGCTTGGTGGTAGAGCTGGACACCGGGGAGCTGTTTTTT.

J is TRBJ2-3 and V is TRBV11-2; D not resolved. CDR1 and CDR2 (germline): SGHAT, FQNNGV. CDR3 length equals 13 residues. V was pared by 8 bases and J by 2 bases, with 11 bases between. The CDR3 here is CASSLVPTDTQYF. CDR3 bases: TGTGCCAGCTCTCTAGTCCCCACAGATACGCAGTATTTT.

This rearrangement joins TRBV5-1 to TRBJ1-1; TRBD1 agrees at 7 bases. CDR1 is SGHRS, CDR2 YFSETQ, per germline. The J segment lost 6 bases and the V segment lost 1 base, leaving 9 bases of the junction unmatched. CDR3 length: 15 residues. Here the CDR3 DNA reads TGCGCCAGCAGCTTGAACCAGGGGGAGTCGGCTGAAGCTTTCTTT. It is translated as CASSLNQGESAEAFF.

The sample holds a few counts of this clone. V is TRBV30 and J is TRBJ2-7; 7 bases fit TRBD2. J lost 6 bases, V lost 1 base, and 6 bases had no gene match. The CDR3 totals 13 residues. Germline values: CDR1 GTSNPN, CDR2 SVGIG (reference sequence). CDR3 in DNA: TGTGCCTGGAGTGAACTAGCGCGTAGCGAGCAGTACTTC. Translation: CAWSELARSEQYF.

This clone was observed a single time. The V call is TRBV28, the J call TRBJ2-2; 7 bases are a match to TRBD1. Trimming at V came to 10 bases and at J to 0 bases, leaving 5 bases not matched to a gene. This CDR3 has 14 residues. The germline V gene encodes CDR1 MDHEN and CDR2 SYDVKM. CDR3 nucleotide sequence: TGTGCCATACCACAGGGGCCGAACACCGGGGAGCTGTTTTTT. Amino acid sequence: CAIPQGPNTGELFF.

The chain combines TRBV29-1 with TRBJ1-1; perhaps TRBD1 as D (5 bases). V lost 5 bases and J lost 3, with 10 bases in between. The V gene's germline CDR1 is SQVTM and CDR2 ANQGSEA. The length of the CDR3 is 12 residues. The CDR3 is CSVKGLYTEAFF. The CDR3 DNA reads as TGCAGCGTTAAGGGGCTTTACACTGAAGCTTTCTTT.

The J gene is TRBJ1-1, the V gene TRBV6-1; D call uncertain. The germline V gene encodes CDR1 MNHNS and CDR2 SASEGT. Between the trimmed V and J ends, which lost 3 bases and 1 base, there was a span of 9 bases. This CDR3 has 14 residues. The CDR3 sequence: CASSETPSNTEAFF. The CDR3 DNA is TGTGCCAGCAGTGAGACACCTTCGAACACTGAAGCTTTCTTT.

The chain uses TRBV4-2 and TRBJ1-2, with 7 nucleotides matching TRBD1. Per the germline V gene, CDR1 is LGHNA and CDR2 is YNFKEQ. V was clipped by 4 bases and J by 5 bases; unmatched bases: 10. CDR3 length equals 15 residues. CDR3: CASSPDRERRYGYTF. In nucleotides, the CDR3 is TGTGCCAGCAGCCCCGACAGGGAGAGGAGGTATGGCTACACCTTC.

The chain links TRBV6-1 to TRBJ1-6, with 7 positions matching TRBD1. Germline V gene sequence: CDR1 MNHNS, CDR2 SASEGT. Losses at the gene ends were 5 bases for V and 8 bases for J; bases not matched to a gene: 9. The CDR3 is made up of 15 amino acids. The CDR3 bases are TGTGCCAGCAGTCCCTCGACAGGGTTCGATTCACCCCTCCACTTT. Encoded protein: CASSPSTGFDSPLHF.

The chain recombines TRBV20-1 with TRBJ2-1; weak D call: TRBD1 (5 bases). The CDR3 has 8 amino acids. Germline CDR1 reads DFQATT; CDR2 reads SNEGSKA (reference sequence). The CDR3 DNA reads TGCAGAAATCAGGGCGGGTTCTTC. Protein sequence: CRNQGGFF.

This clone was found a few times. This chain uses TRBV15 with TRBJ1-5; TRBD1 agrees at 8 bases. This CDR3 contains 15 residues. Looked up from germline, CDR1 is LNHNV and CDR2 is YYDKDF (reference sequence). V lost 3 bases and J lost 1; bases outside the gene matches: 2. The CDR3 sequence is CATSRDRASNQPQHF. The CDR3 DNA is TGTGCCACCAGCAGGGACAGGGCGAGCAATCAGCCCCAGCATTTT.

This chain links TRBV6-5 with TRBJ2-7, with D unresolved. This CDR3 has 15 residues. Trimming left V 0 bases short and J 0 bases short, with 9 bases between. Germline lookup yields CDR1 MNHEY and CDR2 SVGAGI. The CDR3 spells CASSYSNPSSYEQYF. The DNA of the CDR3 is TGTGCCAGCAGTTACTCGAATCCGAGCTCCTACGAGCAGTACTTC.

This clone was seen a handful of times. In DNA, the CDR3 is TGTGCCAGCTCACCACGTATTTCGGCAGGGTGGAGCACCGGGGAGCTGTTTTTT. Amino acid sequence: CASSPRISAGWSTGELFF. The chain combines TRBV18 with TRBJ2-2, with D maybe TRBD1 (5 bases). This CDR3 contains 18 residues. V gave up 1 base and J gave up 4 bases, with 19 bases separating them. In germline, CDR1 is KGHSH, CDR2 LQKENI.

The chain carries TRBV25-1 and TRBJ2-1; the match to TRBD2 covers 14 bases. CDR1 is MGHDK and CDR2 is SYGVNS in the germline V gene. V gave up 6 bases and J gave up 9 bases; unmatched junction bases: 7. This CDR3 is 15 amino acids long. CDR3 bases: TGTGCCAGCAGGCTGACTAGCGGGAGGGCCGCTGAGCAGTTCTTC. Protein product: CASRLTSGRAAEQFF.

Here the CDR3 DNA reads TGTGCCAGCAGCAAATCTATCAGGGACAGGGGGCCCTTTTCGGGCACCGGGGAGCTGTTTTTT. This translates into CASSKSIRDRGPFSGTGELFF. The J gene is TRBJ2-2, the V gene TRBV21-1; TRBD1 is taken as the D call from the table, unchecked against the DNA. TRBV21-1 is designated a pseudogene. The CDR3 extends over 21 amino acids.

The rearrangement uses TRBV5-4 and TRBJ1-4, with TRBD1 matching over 9 bases. V shed 4 bases and J 7 bases; nucleotides not matched to a gene: 5. The CDR3 consists of 14 residues. Germline V gives CDR1 SGHNT, CDR2 YYREEE (reference sequence). The CDR3 DNA reads TGTGCCAGCAGCGACAGGGGGAGGGGTGAAAAACTGTTTTTT. It translates to CASSDRGRGEKLFF.

This clone was counted only a few times. The chain is built from TRBV11-2 and TRBJ1-1, with 7 bases matching TRBD1. The CDR3 consists of 14 residues. The ends lost 4 bases at V and 0 bases at J; junction bases unmatched: 2. Germline lookup yields CDR1 SGHAT and CDR2 FQNNGV. The CDR3 nucleotides read TGTGCCAGCAGCTGGGGACAGCTGAACACTGAAGCTTTCTTT. Translation gives CASSWGQLNTEAFF.